This TCR beta chain was captured in a study of T cells after yellow fever vaccination. From the 5' RACE reads, TCRdb called clonotypes with MiXCR, one entry per CDR3 protein. The sample lists approximately 510,000 distinct CDR3 sequences, around a fifth seen once, with around 17% in the top ten. Note on this clonotype: Its cognate antigen is unknown. A much larger clone sits a single nucleotide away, making a read error possible.

Findings and caveats of the study: Researchers report a weaker secondary response that nonetheless peaked faster, day 5 versus 15. A large majority of primary-vaccination clones showed up again after the booster (96% CD4, about 90% CD8).

This TCR derives from a man younger than 35 who received the YFV17D yellow fever vaccine. Here the sequenced sample was PBMCs, taken approximately 20 days after the first yellow fever vaccination.

CDR3 in amino acids: CASSPSGYEQYF. CDR3 bases: TGTGCCAGCAGCCCGAGCGGCTACGAGCAGTACTTC. The chain joins TRBV7-6 to TRBJ2-7; weak D call: TRBD2 (5 bases). V lost 5 bases and J lost 3, with 8 bases in between. In germline, CDR1 is SGHVS, CDR2 FNYEAQ. The CDR3 sequence is 12 residues long.